Listed below are T cell receptor beta chains from one sample, sequenced in a study of cytomegalovirus exposure and HLA in healthy donors. Profiled with immunoSEQ multiplex PCR; TCRdb holds only in-frame clones, not every one. The table has more than 85,000 clones, around 78% seen once. The sample was PBMCs. The receptors stem from a woman aged 25 to 39 in good health and CMV-seronegative. Both conserved end residues are part of each CDR3. The order of the fields is V gene, D gene, J gene, clone size, CDR3 DNA, CDR3 protein. A D gene is named only where the DNA matches it firmly. Not every row has a clone size; where given, it reads once, few, many or a size class.

TRBV30	TRBD2	TRBJ2-3	NA	TGTGCCTGGAGTGTGGTCGGGGGGGGCACAGATACGCAGTATTTT	CAWSVVGGGTDTQYF
TRBV2	NA	TRBJ1-1	once	TGTGCCAGCAGAGCACCCGGGACATCCACGGTGTACACTGAAGCTTTCTTT	CASRAPGTSTVYTEAFF
TRBV28	NA	TRBJ2-7	NA	TGTGCCAGCAGACCCCATAGCGCCTCTACCTACGAGCAGTACTTC	CASRPHSASTYEQYF
TRBV4-1	NA	TRBJ2-4	NA	TGCGCCAGCAGCCATCCGGCGCGGGATCCCAAAAACATTCAGTACTTC	CASSHPARDPKNIQYF
TRBV6-1	NA	TRBJ1-4	NA	TGTGCCAGCAACCGACAGGAACCGGCTAATGAAAAACTGTTTTTT	CASNRQEPANEKLFF
TRBV19	TRBD1	TRBJ2-5	NA	TGTGCCAGTAGCGCACAGGGGCCAGCAGAGACCCAGTACTTC	CASSAQGPAETQYF
TRBV27	NA	TRBJ2-7	NA	TGTGCCAGCAGTACCTCCCGACAGTACGAGCAGTACTTC	CASSTSRQYEQYF
TRBV7-3	NA	TRBJ2-2	NA	TGTGCCAGCAGCCTATCCCCCGCAGGGACTTACACCGGGGAGCTGTTTTTT	CASSLSPAGTYTGELFF
TRBV27	TRBD2	TRBJ2-7	NA	TGTGCCAGCAGTTTTCTGGCACCGCTTGCGGGAGGGCCCTATGACTACGAGCAGTACTTC	CASSFLAPLAGGPYDYEQYF
TRBV29-1	TRBD2	TRBJ2-5	NA	TGCAGCGTAGATGGGACTAGCGGGAGCCGAGAGACCCAGTACTTC	CSVDGTSGSRETQYF
TRBV11-2	NA	TRBJ1-1	NA	TGTGCCAGCAGCCTAAGAGATCCGGGGGGGGAGGGGATCACTGAAGCTTTCTTT	CASSLRDPGGEGITEAFF
TRBV11-2	NA	TRBJ2-1	NA	TGTGCCAGCAGCTTAGATCTGTGGCGAGAGGGCGATGAGCAGTTCTTC	CASSLDLWREGDEQFF
TRBV4-2	NA	TRBJ1-2	NA	TGTGCCAGCAGCCAAGACCCCTTGGGGCAGGGATGGAGCTATGGCTACACCTTC	CASSQDPLGQGWSYGYTF
TRBV28	TRBD1	TRBJ1-5	once	TGTGCCAGCAGTACCGGGACAGGCCCCCAGCCCCAGCATTTT	CASSTGTGPQPQHF
TRBV5-4	TRBD1	TRBJ1-6	once	TGTGCCAGCAGCCCCGGGACAGAAGCTTTTTCACCCCTCCACTTT	CASSPGTEAFSPLHF
TRBV15	NA	TRBJ1-1	NA	TGTGCCACCAGCAGAGATCTGACAGGCACTGAAGCTTTCTTT	CATSRDLTGTEAFF
TRBV30	NA	TRBJ2-7	once	TGTGCCTGGAGTGGGGCCAACCTGGCCTACGAGCAGTACTTC	CAWSGANLAYEQYF
TRBV7-2	NA	TRBJ2-1	NA	TGTGCCAGCAGCTCTCCCCGCACTGTCCACAATGAGCAGTTCTTC	CASSSPRTVHNEQFF
TRBV28	NA	TRBJ2-7	NA	TGTGCCAGCAGCAATTCAGGGTCCTACGAGCAGTACTTC	CASSNSGSYEQYF
TRBV4-2	TRBD1	TRBJ2-5	NA	TGTGCCAGCAGCCAAGCCGGGACAGGCCAAGAGACCCAGTACTTC	CASSQAGTGQETQYF
TRBV19	NA	TRBJ1-3	NA	TGTGCCAGTAGTATATCAGGATCTGGAAACACCATATATTTT	CASSISGSGNTIYF
TRBV29-1	NA	TRBJ2-7	NA	TGCAGCGCCAGACAAGCCTACGAGCAGTACTTC	CSARQAYEQYF
TRBV19	TRBD2	TRBJ2-7	NA	TGTGCCAGTAGGCAGCGGGGGGCCTACGAGCAGTACTTC	CASRQRGAYEQYF
TRBV5-1	NA	TRBJ2-7	NA	TGCGCCAGCAGCTTGGAAGGGACATACTACGAGCAGTACTTC	CASSLEGTYYEQYF
TRBV5-4	NA	TRBJ1-1	NA	TGTGCCAGCAGCTTCGAGGGGAACACTGAAGCTTTCTTT	CASSFEGNTEAFF
TRBV19	TRBD2	TRBJ2-7	NA	TGTGCCAGTAGTATGCTAGCGGCCTACGAGCAGTACTTC	CASSMLAAYEQYF
TRBV14	NA	TRBJ2-5	many	TGTGCCAGCAGCCAGGGGGCGCGTTCAGAGACCCAGTACTTC	CASSQGARSETQYF
TRBV6-5	NA	TRBJ2-3	NA	TGTGCCAGCAGCCGGGGGGCTGATACGCAGTATTTT	CASSRGADTQYF
TRBV5-1	TRBD1	TRBJ2-5	NA	TGCGCCAGCAGCTTTGCAGGGGGCGCTGGAGAGACCCAGTACTTC	CASSFAGGAGETQYF
TRBV5-1	NA	TRBJ1-6	few	TGCGCCAGCAGTTTTCTTGAGGGCTATAATTCACCCCTCCACTTT	CASSFLEGYNSPLHF
TRBV7-2	NA	TRBJ2-2	few	TGTGCCAGCAGCTTGACTGCTGCGAACACCGGGGAGCTGTTTTTT	CASSLTAANTGELFF
TRBV4-3	NA	TRBJ2-3	few	TGCGCCAGCAGCCAAGATGGTAAAGGGGCAGATACGCAGTATTTT	CASSQDGKGADTQYF
TRBV5-1	NA	TRBJ2-5	NA	TGCGCCAGCAGACGGGAACAAGAGACCCAGTACTTC	CASRREQETQYF
TRBV4-2	NA	TRBJ2-4	NA	TGTGCCAGCAGCCAAGGATCAAGCGGAATTAAAAACATTCAGTACTTC	CASSQGSSGIKNIQYF
TRBV30	TRBD1	TRBJ1-2	NA	TGTGCCTGGAGTAGGGGGACAGGAGATGGCTACACCTTC	CAWSRGTGDGYTF
TRBV15	NA	TRBJ1-2	once	TGTGCCACCAGCGTTTCAGGGGCTCTCTATGGCTACACCTTC	CATSVSGALYGYTF
TRBV15	TRBD1	TRBJ1-5	NA	TGTGCCACCAAGTATACAGGGGGCGATCAGCCCCAGCATTTT	CATKYTGGDQPQHF
TRBV30	NA	TRBJ1-1	NA	TGTGCCGCCTACGGGGGCACTGAAGCTTTCTTT	CAAYGGTEAFF
TRBV9	TRBD1	TRBJ2-6	NA	TGTGCCAGCAGCTCCAGGGGGACTGGGGCCAACGTCCTGACTTTC	CASSSRGTGANVLTF
TRBV7-2	TRBD2	TRBJ2-7	NA	TGTGCCAGCAGCCCCGGGGGGGGCCCCTACGAGCAGTACTTC	CASSPGGGPYEQYF
TRBV28	NA	TRBJ1-5	NA	TGTGCCAGCAGTAGTCAGGGGAATCAGCCCCAGCATTTT	CASSSQGNQPQHF
TRBV7-8	TRBD2	TRBJ2-7	NA	TGTGCCAGCAGCCCTACTAGGACTAGTTGGGAGCAGTACTTC	CASSPTRTSWEQYF
TRBV28	TRBD1	TRBJ2-3	NA	TGTGCCAGCGCAATGGACAGGGAAGGGGCAGATACGCAGTATTTT	CASAMDREGADTQYF
TRBV4-1	TRBD2	TRBJ2-1	NA	TGCGCCAGTGGGGGGGAGCTGGATGAGCAGTTCTTC	CASGGELDEQFF
TRBV6-1	TRBD1	TRBJ2-7	NA	TGTGCCAGCAGTGGGGACAGGGCCCTGTACGAGCAGTACTTC	CASSGDRALYEQYF
TRBV2	TRBD1	TRBJ1-2	few	TGTGCCAGCAGTTTGGGACAGGGATTAGGCTACACCTTC	CASSLGQGLGYTF
TRBV4-1	NA	TRBJ1-5	once	TGCGCCAGCAGCCAAGTACTCGATCCCAATAGCAATCAGCCCCAGCATTTT	CASSQVLDPNSNQPQHF
TRBV7-9	NA	TRBJ2-5	NA	TGTGCCAGCAGCTTAGGGTCGAGGGAGACCCAGTACTTC	CASSLGSRETQYF
TRBV7-9	TRBD1	TRBJ1-5	NA	TGTGCCAGCAGCTTAGGGGACAGGGGGCGGAATCAGCCCCAGCATTTT	CASSLGDRGRNQPQHF
TRBV13	TRBD1	TRBJ1-1	NA	TGTGCCAGCAGCTCGACAGGGCTCAACACTGAAGCTTTCTTT	CASSSTGLNTEAFF
TRBV19	TRBD2	TRBJ2-7	NA	TGTGCCAGTAGTATCGGGACTAGCGGTAACTACGAGCAGTACTTC	CASSIGTSGNYEQYF